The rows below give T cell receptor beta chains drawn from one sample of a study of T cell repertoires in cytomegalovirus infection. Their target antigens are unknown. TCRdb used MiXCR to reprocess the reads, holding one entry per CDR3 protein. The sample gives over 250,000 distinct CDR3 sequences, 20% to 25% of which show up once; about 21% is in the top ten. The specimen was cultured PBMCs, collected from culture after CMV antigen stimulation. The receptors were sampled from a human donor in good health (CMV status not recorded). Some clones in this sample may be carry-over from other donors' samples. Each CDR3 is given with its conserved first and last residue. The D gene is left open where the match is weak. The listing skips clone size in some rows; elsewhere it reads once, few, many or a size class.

CDR3nt: TGTGCCAGCAGTTCCCAACTAGCGGGAGGCCAAGAGACCCAGTACTTC
CDR3aa: CASSSQLAGGQETQYF
j_gene: TRBJ2-5
v_gene: TRBV6-2/TRBV6-3
d_gene: TRBD2
abundance: -

CDR3nt: TGTGCCAGCAGTGAAACTCCAGGGGGCCCTGAAGCTTTCTTT
CDR3aa: CASSETPGGPEAFF
j_gene: TRBJ1-1
v_gene: TRBV6-1
d_gene: TRBD1
abundance: few

CDR3nt: TGTGCCACCAGTGATATGACGGCGCCGGAGACCCAGTACTTC
CDR3aa: CATSDMTAPETQYF
j_gene: TRBJ2-5
v_gene: TRBV24-1
d_gene: -
abundance: -

CDR3nt: TGTGCCAGCAGTTTGCCCTCGAGGGAGGACTATGGCTACACCTTC
CDR3aa: CASSLPSREDYGYTF
j_gene: TRBJ1-2
v_gene: TRBV12-3/TRBV12-4
d_gene: -
abundance: many

CDR3nt: TGTGCCAGCAGTTCTAGCGGGAGAGGATCAGATACGCAGTATTTT
CDR3aa: CASSSSGRGSDTQYF
j_gene: TRBJ2-3
v_gene: TRBV6-1
d_gene: TRBD2
abundance: few

CDR3nt: TGTGCCAGCAGTGAAGCGCAAGGGTTCTCCTACGAGCAGTACTTC
CDR3aa: CASSEAQGFSYEQYF
j_gene: TRBJ2-7
v_gene: TRBV2
d_gene: -
abundance: -

CDR3nt: TGTGCCAGCAGTGAGACGCGGGGGGCTGCGAAAAAACTGTTTTTT
CDR3aa: CASSETRGAAKKLFF
j_gene: TRBJ1-4
v_gene: TRBV2
d_gene: -
abundance: few

CDR3nt: TGTGCCAGCAGTTACTCAGGACGGACCTCTGGAAACACCATATATTTT
CDR3aa: CASSYSGRTSGNTIYF
j_gene: TRBJ1-3
v_gene: TRBV6-5
d_gene: -
abundance: few

CDR3nt: TGTGCCAGCAGCTTAGCGCCCTCGGTTGGGGGTACGCAGTATTTT
CDR3aa: CASSLAPSVGGTQYF
j_gene: TRBJ2-3
v_gene: TRBV7-6
d_gene: -
abundance: -

CDR3nt: TGTGCCAGCGGTGGGGGACTAACCTACAATGAGCAGTTCTTC
CDR3aa: CASGGGLTYNEQFF
j_gene: TRBJ2-1
v_gene: TRBV6-6
d_gene: TRBD2
abundance: many

CDR3nt: TGTGCCAGCAGTTCCCAGGGCGGGGGGGAAGCTAACTATGGCTACACCTTC
CDR3aa: CASSSQGGGEANYGYTF
j_gene: TRBJ1-2
v_gene: TRBV6-1
d_gene: -
abundance: many

CDR3nt: TGTGCCAGCAGCAACCGGGTACGGCAGTATTTT
CDR3aa: CASSNRVRQYF
j_gene: TRBJ2-3
v_gene: TRBV7-2
d_gene: -
abundance: -

CDR3nt: TGTGCCAGCAGTTTCGTAGCAGGTGAGCAGTTCTTC
CDR3aa: CASSFVAGEQFF
j_gene: TRBJ2-1
v_gene: TRBV11-1
d_gene: -
abundance: many

CDR3nt: TGTGCCAGCAGCTCCGGACTAGCGGGAGATGTAGATGAGCAGTTCTTC
CDR3aa: CASSSGLAGDVDEQFF
j_gene: TRBJ2-1
v_gene: TRBV7-3
d_gene: TRBD2
abundance: -

CDR3nt: TGTGCCAGCAGTTACGGGGACAGCACTGAAGCTTTCTTT
CDR3aa: CASSYGDSTEAFF
j_gene: TRBJ1-1
v_gene: TRBV6-6
d_gene: TRBD1
abundance: -

CDR3nt: TGTGCCAGCAGCGACGGGGGGATCTATGGCTACACCTTC
CDR3aa: CASSDGGIYGYTF
j_gene: TRBJ1-2
v_gene: TRBV6-2/TRBV6-3
d_gene: -
abundance: few

CDR3nt: TGCAGTGCTTCCGGGACAGGGGGTGAAAAACTGTTTTTT
CDR3aa: CSASGTGGEKLFF
j_gene: TRBJ1-4
v_gene: TRBV20-1
d_gene: TRBD1
abundance: few

CDR3nt: TGTGCCAGCAGCAGCACGGGACAGGCTTGGAATGAGCAGTTCTTC
CDR3aa: CASSSTGQAWNEQFF
j_gene: TRBJ2-1
v_gene: TRBV6-6
d_gene: TRBD1
abundance: -

CDR3nt: TGTGCCACCAGTGACCAATTGGTCTACAATGAGCAGTTCTTC
CDR3aa: CATSDQLVYNEQFF
j_gene: TRBJ2-1
v_gene: TRBV24-1
d_gene: -
abundance: few

CDR3nt: TGCAGCGTTGAAGTCATATCTAACTATGGCTACACCTTC
CDR3aa: CSVEVISNYGYTF
j_gene: TRBJ1-2
v_gene: TRBV29-1
d_gene: -
abundance: -